These 32 T cell receptor beta chains were all obtained from the same sample, sequenced in a study of spatial heterogeneity in lung cancer. Study-wide points: Tracking of tumor mutation counts was seen in expanded intratumoral alpha and beta TCR counts.

Time point indicated: sample taken at primary tumor resection. MiXCR, applied by TCRdb to the 5' RACE reads, yields one record per CDR3 protein. The profile covers around 7,900 distinct CDR3 sequences, with around 7% appearing a single time and 7% to 9.5% taken by the ten largest. These receptors have no identified antigens. Sequencing was performed on lung tumor tissue, taken at surgery. These receptors came from a male donor with early-stage non-small cell lung cancer.

This clonotype occurred many times. The rearrangement uses TRBV7-9 and TRBJ2-3; D is possibly TRBD1 or TRBD2 (5 bases each). Germline loops: CDR1 SEHNR, CDR2 FQNEAQ (reference sequence). V dropped 4 bases and J dropped 3 bases, with 5 bases sitting between them. The CDR3 runs to 12 residues. As DNA, the CDR3 is TGTGCCAGCAGCTGGGGGACAGATACGCAGTATTTT. Amino acids: CASSWGTDTQYF.

This clonotype is medium-sized in the sample. V is TRBV19 and J is TRBJ2-1; maybe TRBD2 (5 bases). The CDR3 is 14 residues long. Trimming cost V 10 bases and J 0 bases, with 13 bases left between them. CDR1 and CDR2 from the germline V gene are LNHDA and SQIVND (reference sequence). CDR3 sequence reads: CATREGSSYNEQFF. The CDR3 DNA reads as TGTGCCACCAGAGAGGGAAGCTCCTACAATGAGCAGTTCTTC.

This clonotype was recorded many times. The chain uses TRBV9 and TRBJ2-5; D uncertain. The length of the CDR3 is 13 residues. Germline CDR1 reads SGDLS; CDR2 reads YYNGEE. V lost 0 bases and J 3 bases, leaving 6 bases between the germline ends. The chain's CDR3 is CASSVVEEETQYF. The DNA of the CDR3 is TGTGCCAGCAGCGTAGTAGAGGAAGAGACCCAGTACTTC.

Sample share makes this clonotype medium-sized (0.01 to 0.1%). J is TRBJ2-4 and V is TRBV4-3; 11 bases are a match to TRBD2. Germline V gene sequence: CDR1 LGHNA, CDR2 YSLEER. The CDR3 contains 13 residues. The V segment lost 6 bases and the J segment 10 bases; nucleotides outside the gene matches: 5. The CDR3 bases are TGCGCCAGCAGTCCCGGGACTAGCGGAATTCAGTACTTC. This sequence encodes CASSPGTSGIQYF.

This clonotype was recorded many times. The gene calls are TRBV12-3 or TRBV12-4 and TRBJ2-2; weak D call: TRBD1 (5 bases). V was trimmed by 10 bases and J by 1 base, leaving 10 bases between them. This CDR3 comprises 13 residues. CDR3 DNA: TGTGCCACCCAAACAGGGAACACCGGGGAGCTGTTTTTT. The encoded protein is CATQTGNTGELFF.

This clonotype counts as medium-sized (0.01 to 0.1%). V is TRBV5-1 and J is TRBJ1-4; D perhaps matches TRBD1 (5 bases). Germline V gene sequence: CDR1 SGHRS, CDR2 YFSETQ. CDR3 length equals 16 residues. V was pared by 0 bases and J by 8 bases, with 17 bases between. The DNA for the CDR3 is TGCGCCAGCAGCTTGGGGCTATACGCGACAGAAGAAAAACTGTTTTTT. Translated: CASSLGLYATEEKLFF.

This clonotype was found many times. The V call is TRBV7-2, the J call TRBJ2-1; 7 positions match TRBD2. Looked up from germline, CDR1 is SGHTA and CDR2 is FQGNSA. This CDR3 comprises 16 residues. V shed 5 bases and J 7 bases; nucleotides not matched to a gene: 14. The CDR3 DNA is TGTGCCAGCAGCCCCCACGGGGGGAGGAATCATAATGAGCAGTTCTTC. It yields the protein CASSPHGGRNHNEQFF. Supplemented by reference TRBV7-2 and TRBJ2-1, the full variable domain reads GAGVSQSPSNKVTEKGKDVELRCDPISGHTALYWYRQSLGQGLEFLIYFQGNSAPDKSGLPSDRFSAERTGGSVSTLTIQRTQQEDSAVYLCASSPHGGRNHNEQFFGPGTRLTVL.

This clonotype was seen repeatedly, ten times or more. J is TRBJ2-1 and V is TRBV4-1, with D maybe TRBD2 (6 bases). Trimming shortened V by 2 bases and J by 0 bases, and 20 bases separated the two germline ends. This CDR3 is 19 amino acids long. Germline CDR1 reads MGHRA; CDR2 reads YSYEKL. CDR3 in amino acids: CASSQKWVGGGVSYNEQFF. The CDR3 DNA follows: TGCGCCAGCAGCCAAAAGTGGGTAGGAGGCGGGGTCTCCTACAATGAGCAGTTCTTC.

V is TRBV29-1 and J is TRBJ1-2; 7 bases agree with TRBD1. In germline, CDR1 is SQVTM, CDR2 ANQGSEA. V dropped 4 bases and J dropped 1; count of bases not matched to a gene: 3. This CDR3 has 13 residues. The CDR3 loop is CSVGQGVNYGYTF. CDR3 sequence (DNA): TGCAGCGTTGGGCAGGGGGTTAACTATGGCTACACCTTC.

This clonotype was observed many times. This rearrangement joins TRBV24-1 to TRBJ2-3; possibly TRBD1 or TRBD2 for D (5 bases each). Trimming stripped 0 bases from V and 4 bases from J, with 16 bases between. The CDR3 length is 17 residues. Germline CDR1 KGHDR, CDR2 SFDVKD. As DNA, the CDR3 is TGTGCCACCAGTGATTTGGAGACCCCGGGGCGCCCAGATACGCAGTATTTT. Protein: CATSDLETPGRPDTQYF.

The gene calls are TRBV11-1 and TRBJ2-2, with 7 positions matching TRBD1. V shed 3 bases, J shed 1 base, and the junction held 2 bases outside the gene matches. The CDR3 loop spans 15 amino acids. Germline V gene sequence: CDR1 SGHAT, CDR2 FQDESV (reference sequence). CDR3 coding DNA: TGTGCCAGCAGCTTGGGGGACAGGAACACCGGGGAGCTGTTTTTT. This translates into CASSLGDRNTGELFF.

In this sample, this clonotype turned up many times. The chain couples TRBV6-5 to TRBJ2-5; tentatively, D is TRBD1 (6 bases). V dropped 6 bases and J dropped 4 bases, with 12 bases sitting between them. Germline-derived CDR1 and CDR2 are MNHEY and SVGAGI. The CDR3 runs to 13 residues. The CDR3 spells CASSWGRRETQYF. The CDR3, as DNA: TGTGCCAGCAGCTGGGGGCGAAGAGAGACCCAGTACTTC.

At least ten counts were recorded for this clonotype. The rearrangement links TRBV28 to TRBJ2-5; a weak D match, TRBD1 (6 bases). The CDR3 totals 12 residues. Germline assignment: CDR1 MDHEN and CDR2 SYDVKM. Trimming stripped 6 bases from V and 3 bases from J, with 8 bases between. This chain's CDR3 is CASRTGKETQYF. The CDR3 nucleotides read TGTGCCAGCAGGACAGGAAAAGAGACCCAGTACTTC. Using reference TRBV28 and TRBJ2-5 for the parts outside the CDR3, the full variable domain is DVKVTQSSRYLVKRTGEKVFLECVQDMDHENMFWYRQDPGLGLRLIYFSYDVKMKEKGDIPEGYSVSREKKERFSLILESASTNQTSMYLCASRTGKETQYFGPGTRLLVL.

In its sample, this clonotype was seen many times. The chain links TRBV2 to TRBJ2-1, with 10 nucleotides matching TRBD2. Germline V gives CDR1 SNHLY, CDR2 FYNNEI. This CDR3 region has 18 residues. V trimming: 2 bases; J trimming: 1 base; junction bases outside the gene matches: 8. The CDR3 DNA reads TGTGCCAGCAGTGAAACGGGAACTAGCGGGAATTCCTACAATGAGCAGTTCTTC. As protein: CASSETGTSGNSYNEQFF.

This clonotype was detected many times. V is TRBV7-2 and J is TRBJ2-3; tentative D call: TRBD2 (6 bases). V was pared by 5 bases and J by 3 bases, with 21 bases between. The CDR3 contains 17 residues. The germline V gene has CDR1 SGHTA and CDR2 FQGNSA. Here the CDR3 DNA reads TGTGCCAGCAGCCCGTCAGGCGGGGCGGGGATTACAGATACGCAGTATTTT. Translated, it gives CASSPSGGAGITDTQYF. Based on the CDR3 plus reference TRBV7-2 and TRBJ2-3, the full variable domain is GAGVSQSPSNKVTEKGKDVELRCDPISGHTALYWYRQSLGQGLEFLIYFQGNSAPDKSGLPSDRFSAERTGGSVSTLTIQRTQQEDSAVYLCASSPSGGAGITDTQYFGPGTRLTVL.

By proportion, this clonotype is medium-sized. V and J are TRBV20-1 and TRBJ2-3, with D perhaps matching TRBD2 (6 bases). The V end was cut by 6 bases, the J end by 7 bases, with 23 bases between. This CDR3 is 15 amino acids long. From germline, CDR1 is DFQATT and CDR2 SNEGSKA (reference sequence). CDR3: CSAFNPGTSTYTQYF. CDR3 in DNA: TGCAGTGCCTTCAACCCCGGGACTTCTACCTATACGCAGTATTTT.

This clonotype was seen many times. The genes are TRBV7-3 and TRBJ2-6; 9 nucleotides align to TRBD1. J lost 0 bases, V lost 5 bases, and 5 bases had no gene match. The CDR3 is 17 amino acids. The germline V gene has CDR1 SGHTA and CDR2 FQGTGA. In DNA form, the CDR3 reads TGTGCCAGCAGCCAACAGGGGGCTCCCTCTGGGGCCAACGTCCTGACTTTC. Its protein product is CASSQQGAPSGANVLTF.

This clonotype is categorized as medium-sized (0.01 to 0.1%). The chain has TRBV28 and TRBJ2-3, with D tentatively TRBD2 (6 bases). Trimming took 5 bases from V and 2 from J, leaving 11 bases between them. The V gene's germline CDR1 is MDHEN and CDR2 SYDVKM. This CDR3 contains 14 residues. DNA of the CDR3: TGTGCCAGCAGTGGGGCGGGACTCACAGATACGCAGTATTTT. Translation: CASSGAGLTDTQYF. The variable domain in full, completed from reference TRBV28 and TRBJ2-3, reads DVKVTQSSRYLVKRTGEKVFLECVQDMDHENMFWYRQDPGLGLRLIYFSYDVKMKEKGDIPEGYSVSREKKERFSLILESASTNQTSMYLCASSGAGLTDTQYFGPGTRLTVL.

By share, this clonotype counts as medium-sized. This sequence joins TRBV20-1 and TRBJ2-3; 10 bases line up with TRBD2. The ends lost 3 bases at V and 6 bases at J; junction bases unmatched: 9. The CDR3 loop spans 15 amino acids. Germline CDR1 and CDR2: DFQATT and SNEGSKA (reference sequence). CDR3 sequence: CSASRPSGGWDTQYF. The CDR3 DNA reads as TGCAGTGCTAGCAGGCCTAGCGGGGGTTGGGATACGCAGTATTTT.

This clonotype ranks as medium-sized. This chain joins TRBV18 and TRBJ1-1; the match to TRBD1 covers 7 bases. Per germline, CDR1 KGHSH and CDR2 LQKENI. V lost 3 bases, J lost 1 base, and 2 bases stayed unmatched. The CDR3 consists of 14 residues. In DNA, the CDR3 is TGTGCCAGCTCACCGGGACAGACGAACACTGAAGCTTTCTTT. It yields the protein CASSPGQTNTEAFF.

This clonotype is categorized as medium-sized (0.01 to 0.1%). The V call is TRBV7-8, the J call TRBJ1-5; D gene uncertain. The CDR3 is 14 amino acids. Looked up from germline, CDR1 is SGHVS and CDR2 is FQNEAQ. Trimming left V 2 bases short and J 7 bases short, with 12 bases between. This CDR3 is CASSLNWRYQPQHF. CDR3 DNA sequence: TGTGCCAGCAGCTTAAATTGGCGATACCAGCCCCAGCATTTT.

Sample share makes this clonotype medium-sized (0.01 to 0.1%). The chain employs TRBV24-1 and TRBJ2-5, with TRBD2 identical over 12 bases. Germline V gene sequence: CDR1 KGHDR, CDR2 SFDVKD. The CDR3 loop spans 14 amino acids. The V gene end was trimmed by 5 bases and the J gene end by 5 bases; junction bases not matched to a gene: 2. CDR3: CATSGGTSGETQYF. DNA for the CDR3: TGTGCCACCAGTGGTGGGACTAGCGGGGAGACCCAGTACTTC.

This clonotype ranks as medium-sized. The chain carries TRBV29-1 and TRBJ2-1; TRBD2 aligns across 8 bases. Germline assignment: CDR1 SQVTM and CDR2 ANQGSEA. Trimming took 7 bases from V and 9 from J; bases not matched to a gene: 11. The CDR3 is 13 residues long. The CDR3 loop reads CSGAGLETTEQFF. CDR3 DNA: TGCAGCGGTGCGGGACTAGAAACCACTGAGCAGTTCTTC.

By its share, this clonotype is medium-sized (0.01 to 0.1%). This rearrangement joins TRBV28 to TRBJ2-5, with D maybe TRBD2 (6 bases). This CDR3 has 14 amino acids. V lost 3 bases, J lost 4 bases, and 12 bases lay in between. Per germline, CDR1 MDHEN and CDR2 SYDVKM. The CDR3 region is CASSFYGSRETQYF. The CDR3 nucleotides are TGTGCCAGCAGTTTTTACGGGAGTAGAGAGACCCAGTACTTC.

This clonotype was picked up many times. The chain links TRBV7-3 to TRBJ2-7, with D hard to call. There are 15 residues in the CDR3. Germline lookup yields CDR1 SGHTA and CDR2 FQGTGA. V was trimmed by 2 bases and J by 4 bases, leaving 15 bases between them. The CDR3 protein is CASSLGPQPQYEQYF. As DNA, the CDR3 is TGTGCCAGCAGCTTAGGTCCTCAACCCCAGTACGAGCAGTACTTC.

This clonotype was detected ten times or more. The V gene is TRBV6-6, the J gene TRBJ2-7; D gene unclear. The germline CDR1 and CDR2 sequences are MNHNY and SVGAGI (reference sequence). The CDR3 runs to 16 residues. The V end lost 6 bases, the J end lost 3 bases, and 21 bases lay between the germline ends. The chain's CDR3 is CASRTEVHFLIYEQYF. The CDR3 bases are TGTGCCAGCAGGACCGAGGTACATTTTCTGATCTACGAGCAGTACTTC.

This clonotype is categorized as medium-sized. The chain has TRBV29-1 and TRBJ2-7; perhaps D is TRBD1 or TRBD2 (5 bases each). CDR1 SQVTM and CDR2 ANQGSEA come from the germline V gene. The ends were cut back, 2 bases at V and 1 base at J, with 18 bases in the middle. This CDR3 spans 16 amino acids. CDR3 in DNA: TGCAGCGTTGAAACTGGCGAGACCGGGACGTCCTACGAGCAGTACTTC. This gives the protein CSVETGETGTSYEQYF.

By share, this clonotype counts as medium-sized. J is TRBJ1-4 and V is TRBV7-9; D remains unclear. The CDR3 totals 14 residues. Germline lookup yields CDR1 SEHNR and CDR2 FQNEAQ (reference sequence). V was clipped by 3 bases and J by 5 bases, with 10 bases between them. CDR3 sequence: CASSLEQRNEKLFF. Here the CDR3 DNA reads TGTGCCAGCAGCTTGGAACAGAGGAATGAAAAACTGTTTTTT.

This clonotype is labeled medium-sized. The junction shows a germline mismatch at one end, possibly a read error. J is TRBJ2-1 and V is TRBV11-2; TRBD2 matches 7 bases. Germline V gene sequence: CDR1 SGHAT, CDR2 FQNNGV. The CDR3 is 16 amino acids. The CDR3 DNA sequence: TGTGCCAGCACCTTAGGAGCGGGAACCTCCTACAATGAGCAGTTCTTC. Translated, it gives CASTLGAGTSYNEQFF.

Many counts were recorded for this clonotype. The rearrangement uses TRBV30 and TRBJ2-1; maybe TRBD2 (6 bases). The V end lost 5 bases, the J end lost 2 bases, and 16 bases lay between the germline ends. The CDR3 extends over 15 amino acids. Germline V gene lookup returns CDR1 GTSNPN and CDR2 SVGIG (reference sequence). In DNA form, the CDR3 reads TGTGCCTGGGCCAAAGGGGCGGGGACCTACAATGAGCAGTTCTTC. This encodes CAWAKGAGTYNEQFF.

This clonotype occurred a few times. The chain joins TRBV20-1 to TRBJ2-1, with D hard to call. V was shortened by 1 base and J by 9 bases, with 7 bases between the two germline ends. The CDR3 has 11 amino acids. CDR1 and CDR2 from the germline V gene are DFQATT and SNEGSKA (reference sequence). CDR3 in DNA: TGCAGTGCTAGAGGAGACGTTGAGCAGTTCTTC. Translation: CSARGDVEQFF.

By proportion, this clonotype is medium-sized. The chain joins TRBV28 to TRBJ1-5; no definite D call. In germline, CDR1 is MDHEN, CDR2 SYDVKM. The CDR3 length is 13 residues. With 6 bases removed from V and 4 bases from J, the gap between germline ends came to 10 bases. This CDR3 is CASSPDGNQPQHF. The CDR3 nucleotides read TGTGCCAGCAGCCCGGACGGAAATCAGCCCCAGCATTTT. The whole variable domain, filled in from reference TRBV28 and TRBJ1-5, reads DVKVTQSSRYLVKRTGEKVFLECVQDMDHENMFWYRQDPGLGLRLIYFSYDVKMKEKGDIPEGYSVSREKKERFSLILESASTNQTSMYLCASSPDGNQPQHFGDGTRLSIL.